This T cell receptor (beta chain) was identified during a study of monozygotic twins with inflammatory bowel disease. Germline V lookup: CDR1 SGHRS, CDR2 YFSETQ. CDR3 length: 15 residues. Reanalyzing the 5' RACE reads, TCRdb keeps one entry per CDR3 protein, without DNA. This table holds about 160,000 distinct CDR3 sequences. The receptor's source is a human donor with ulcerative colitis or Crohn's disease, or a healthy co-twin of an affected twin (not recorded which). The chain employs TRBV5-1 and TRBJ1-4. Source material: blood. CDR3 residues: CASSLWQPTNEKLFF. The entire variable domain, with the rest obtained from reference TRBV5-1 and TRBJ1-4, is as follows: KAGVTQTPRYLIKTRGQQVTLSCSPISGHRSVSWYQQTPGQGLQFLFEYFSETQRNKGNFPGRFSGRQFSNSRSEMNVSTLELGDSALYLCASSLWQPTNEKLFFGSGTQLSVL.